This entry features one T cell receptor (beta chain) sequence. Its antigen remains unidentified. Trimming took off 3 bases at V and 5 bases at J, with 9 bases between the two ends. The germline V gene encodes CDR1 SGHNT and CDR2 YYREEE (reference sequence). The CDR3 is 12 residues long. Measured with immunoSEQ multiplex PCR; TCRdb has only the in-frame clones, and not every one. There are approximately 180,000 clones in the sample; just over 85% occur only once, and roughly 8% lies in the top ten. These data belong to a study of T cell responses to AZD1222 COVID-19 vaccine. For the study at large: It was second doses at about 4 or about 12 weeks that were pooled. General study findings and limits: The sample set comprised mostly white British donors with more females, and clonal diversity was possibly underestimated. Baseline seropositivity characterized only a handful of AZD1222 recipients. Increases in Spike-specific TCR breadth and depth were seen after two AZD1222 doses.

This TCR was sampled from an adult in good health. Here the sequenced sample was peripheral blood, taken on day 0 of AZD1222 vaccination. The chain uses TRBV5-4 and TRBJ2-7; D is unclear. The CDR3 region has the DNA TGTGCCAGCAGCTCCCAGGTTAACGAGCAGTACTTC. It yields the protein CASSSQVNEQYF.